Listed here are 30 T cell receptor beta chains from one sample, sequenced in a study of blood T cell repertoires in COVID-19. Only in-frame clones appear in the TCRdb table, and some are missing; sequencing was by immunoSEQ multiplex PCR. The sample includes 250,000 to 300,000 clones, about 90% of them seen just once. The specimen sequenced was peripheral blood. Receptors were obtained from a woman aged 65 to 85 with COVID-19, enrolled during active disease.

J is TRBJ2-7 and V is TRBV6-2 or TRBV6-3, with 10 nucleotides matching TRBD1. After removal of 6 bases from V and 6 bases from J, the junction contained 11 bases not matched to a gene. In germline, CDR1 is MNHEY, CDR2 SVGEGT. This CDR3 region has 15 residues. The CDR3 nucleotides are TGTGCCAGCAGCCAAAGACAGGGGGCAGGGCGCGAGCAGTACTTC. It encodes CASSQRQGAGREQYF.

V gene TRBV30 combines with J gene TRBJ1-5, with 8 bases matching TRBD1. The V gene end was trimmed by 7 bases and the J gene end by 5 bases; junction bases not matched to a gene: 7. CDR1 is GTSNPN, CDR2 SVGIG, per germline (reference sequence). The CDR3 consists of 13 residues. The CDR3, as DNA: TGTGCCTCCTCAGGGGGCGCGGATCAGCCCCAGCATTTT. This codes for CASSGGADQPQHF.

This clone is a singleton in its sample. The rearrangement links TRBV4-1 to TRBJ2-7, with 7 bases matching TRBD1. The CDR3 is made up of 14 amino acids. Germline V CDR1 and CDR2: MGHRA, YSYEKL. Trimming at V came to 4 bases and at J to 1 base, leaving 4 bases not matched to a gene. The CDR3 is CASSPKTGSYEQYF. Written as DNA, the CDR3 is TGCGCCAGCAGCCCAAAGACAGGGTCCTACGAGCAGTACTTC.

The V gene is TRBV18, the J gene TRBJ1-1; D is unclear. Germline CDR1 KGHSH, CDR2 LQKENI. V shed 2 bases and J shed 6 bases, with 7 bases lying between them. The CDR3 has 12 residues. The CDR3 region is CASSPGLPEAFF. CDR3 sequence (DNA): TGTGCCAGCTCACCAGGGCTTCCTGAAGCTTTCTTT.

V usage is TRBV28 and J usage is TRBJ2-5; 8 bases line up with TRBD1. CDR3 length: 14 amino acids. With 6 bases clipped from V and 5 bases from J, the junction kept 8 bases outside the gene matches. Germline CDR1 reads MDHEN; CDR2 reads SYDVKM. CDR3 amino acids: CASRSQGAGETQYF. CDR3 DNA: TGTGCCAGCAGGTCGCAGGGGGCCGGTGAGACCCAGTACTTC. Filled out from reference TRBV28 and TRBJ2-5, the complete variable domain reads DVKVTQSSRYLVKRTGEKVFLECVQDMDHENMFWYRQDPGLGLRLIYFSYDVKMKEKGDIPEGYSVSREKKERFSLILESASTNQTSMYLCASRSQGAGETQYFGPGTRLLVL.

The CDR3 DNA sequence: TGTGCCAGCCCTCCCTACCAGGGGGAGTTCGATTACGAGCAGTACTTC. It yields the protein CASPPYQGEFDYEQYF. The chain is built from TRBV11-3 and TRBJ2-7; TRBD1 aligns across 7 bases. Germline V lookup: CDR1 SGHNT, CDR2 YENEEA. Trimming cost V 8 bases and J 4 bases; bases outside gene matches: 17. The CDR3 runs 16 residues. Based on the CDR3 plus reference TRBV11-3 and TRBJ2-7, the full variable domain is EAGVVQSPRYKIIEKKQPVAFWCNPISGHNTLYWYLQNLGQGPELLIRYENEEAVDDSQLPKDRFSAERLKGVDSTLKIQPAELGDSAVYLCASPPYQGEFDYEQYFGPGTRLTVT.

The chain has TRBV29-1 and TRBJ2-1; 12 bases are a match to TRBD2. CDR3 size: 18 residues. Looked up from germline, CDR1 is SQVTM and CDR2 is ANQGSEA. V lost 1 base to trimming and J lost 0 bases; unmatched junction nucleotides: 7. Here the CDR3 DNA reads TGCAGCGTTGAAGTTCGGACTAGCGGGGCGAGCTCCTACAATGAGCAGTTCTTC. Translated: CSVEVRTSGASSYNEQFF.

The genes are TRBV5-3 and TRBJ2-7, with TRBD2 matching 11 bases. TRBV5-3 is classed as an ORF, of uncertain function. The CDR3 extends over 23 amino acids. The junction had 32 bases not matched to a gene; V was cut back by 3 bases and J by 6 bases. CDR3 sequence reads: CARSSVDYRGLADPTDRRREQYF. The CDR3 bases are TGTGCCAGAAGCTCCGTGGATTACAGGGGACTAGCGGACCCTACGGACCGGCGCCGCGAGCAGTACTTC.

The chain links TRBV6-2 or TRBV6-3 to TRBJ2-7; 7 bases fit TRBD2. CDR1 is MNHEY and CDR2 is SVGEGT in the germline V gene. Trimming cost V 2 bases and J 6 bases; bases outside gene matches: 7. This CDR3 is built from 14 residues. This chain's CDR3 is CASSYGRGFSEQYF. CDR3 in DNA: TGTGCCAGCAGTTACGGGAGGGGATTCTCCGAGCAGTACTTC.

This clone is a singleton in its sample. Other nucleotide sequences from this sample produce the same CDR3. The V call is TRBV27, the J call TRBJ1-1; no definite D call. V was shortened by 4 bases and J by 5 bases, with 5 bases between the two germline ends. Germline assignment: CDR1 MNHEY and CDR2 SMNVEV (reference sequence). The CDR3 contains 11 residues. In nucleotides, the CDR3 is TGTGCCAGCAGTTCTCTAACTGAAGCTTTCTTT. The encoded protein is CASSSLTEAFF.

The rearrangement uses TRBV19 and TRBJ2-7; D ambiguous. Germline loops: CDR1 LNHDA, CDR2 SQIVND (reference sequence). CDR3 length equals 14 residues. V was clipped by 0 bases and J by 6 bases, with 12 bases between them. The CDR3 region is CASSIERHSGEQYF. Written as DNA, the CDR3 is TGTGCCAGTAGTATAGAGAGACATAGTGGCGAGCAGTACTTC. The entire variable domain, with the rest obtained from reference TRBV19 and TRBJ2-7, is as follows: DGGITQSPKYLFRKEGQNVTLSCEQNLNHDAMYWYRQDPGQGLRLIYYSQIVNDFQKGDIAEGYSVSREKKESFPLTVTSAQKNPTAFYLCASSIERHSGEQYFGPGTRLTVT.

The chain uses TRBV6-4 and TRBJ1-2, with 12 nucleotides matching TRBD1. The CDR3 sequence is 14 residues long. Per germline, CDR1 MRHNA and CDR2 SNTAGT. V lost 9 bases to trimming and J lost 7 bases; unmatched junction nucleotides: 9. The CDR3, as DNA: TGTGCCAGGACCAAGGGACAGGGGGCTTCTGGCTACACCTTC. Protein product: CARTKGQGASGYTF.

The gene calls are TRBV6-5 and TRBJ2-3, with TRBD1 identical over 10 bases. The CDR3 runs to 15 residues. CDR1 and CDR2 (germline): MNHEY, SVGAGI. Unmatched junction bases numbered 7, after V lost 5 bases and J lost 5 bases. CDR3 protein: CASSTGTGVIDTQYF. The DNA for the CDR3 is TGTGCCAGCAGTACCGGGACAGGGGTTATAGATACGCAGTATTTT.

This clone was recorded only once. This rearrangement joins TRBV19 to TRBJ2-7; TRBD1 aligns across 10 bases. The CDR3 length is 14 residues. With 5 bases clipped from V and 2 bases from J, the junction kept 3 bases outside the gene matches. Germline V gives CDR1 LNHDA, CDR2 SQIVND (reference sequence). CDR3 nucleotide sequence: TGTGCCAGTAGTGCGGACAGGGGGACCTACGAGCAGTACTTC. The encoded protein is CASSADRGTYEQYF.

The gene calls are TRBV6-6 and TRBJ2-3; TRBD2 agrees at 9 bases. Germline CDR1 is MNHNY and CDR2 is SVGAGI (reference sequence). The junction had 12 bases not matched to a gene; V was cut back by 6 bases and J by 5 bases. This CDR3 has 16 amino acids. The CDR3, as DNA: TGTGCCAGCAGGACAACCGGCGGGAGGGCCATAGATACGCAGTATTTT. It is translated as CASRTTGGRAIDTQYF.

This clone was seen once. V is TRBV5-1 and J is TRBJ1-4, with TRBD1 matching over 7 bases. J was trimmed by 8 bases and V by 4 bases; bases with no gene match: 11. In germline, CDR1 is SGHRS, CDR2 YFSETQ. CDR3 length equals 15 residues. CDR3 DNA: TGCGCCAGCAGCCAGCAGGGGGGCTCTAGCGAAAAACTGTTTTTT. Translated: CASSQQGGSSEKLFF.

J is TRBJ2-2 and V is TRBV21-1; TRBD2, the D gene given by the table, was not confirmed from the DNA. TRBV21-1 is shown as a pseudogene. CDR3 length equals 18 residues. The CDR3 is CASSKAVGSGGNTGELFF. Here the CDR3 DNA reads TGTGCCAGCAGCAAAGCGGTTGGGAGCGGGGGGAACACCGGGGAGCTGTTTTTT.

This chain links TRBV6-5 with TRBJ2-7; TRBD2 matches at 10 bases. The CDR3 loop spans 14 amino acids. Trimming took 7 bases from V and 4 from J; bases not matched to a gene: 7. The germline V gene has CDR1 MNHEY and CDR2 SVGAGI. CDR3 nucleotide sequence: TGTGCCAGCATCGGAGCGGGAGGGAGATACGAGCAGTACTTC. Translating it yields CASIGAGGRYEQYF.

The DNA of the CDR3 is TGTGCCAGCAGTTTTACGGGGGACCGAGCATTATATGGCTACACCTTC. Protein sequence: CASSFTGDRALYGYTF. V usage is TRBV27 and J usage is TRBJ1-2; tentative D call: TRBD1 (5 bases). The V and J ends lost 3 bases and 5 bases respectively, with 19 bases between them. The CDR3 runs 16 residues. Germline V lookup: CDR1 MNHEY, CDR2 SMNVEV (reference sequence).

This clone has a single count. This rearrangement joins TRBV3-1 (or the pseudogene TRBV3-2) to TRBJ1-1; D is possibly TRBD1 (6 bases). Germline V gene sequence: CDR1 LGHDT, CDR2 YNNKEL (reference sequence). With 4 bases removed from V and 3 bases from J, the gap between germline ends came to 12 bases. This CDR3 has 14 residues. CDR3 in DNA: TGTGCCAGCAGCCTCAGGGGTTCTGACACTGAAGCTTTCTTT. As protein: CASSLRGSDTEAFF.

CDR3 protein: CASSPTSFSDEQYF. Here the CDR3 DNA reads TGCGCCAGCAGCCCGACTAGCTTCTCGGACGAGCAGTACTTC. The chain employs TRBV4-1 and TRBJ2-7, with 7 bases aligning to TRBD2. V lost 4 bases to trimming and J lost 5 bases; unmatched junction nucleotides: 8. The germline V gene encodes CDR1 MGHRA and CDR2 YSYEKL. The CDR3 consists of 14 residues.

V gene TRBV19 combines with J gene TRBJ1-2; 9 bases match TRBD1. The V gene end was trimmed by 8 bases and the J gene end by 6 bases; junction bases not matched to a gene: 10. The CDR3 has 14 residues. Germline values: CDR1 LNHDA, CDR2 SQIVND (reference sequence). CDR3 residues: CASGKRQGGHGYTF. The CDR3 DNA follows: TGTGCCAGTGGCAAAAGACAGGGGGGCCATGGCTACACCTTC.

The chain employs TRBV18 and TRBJ1-1; TRBD1 matches 11 bases. V gave up 6 bases and J gave up 1 base; unmatched junction bases: 4. CDR3 length equals 15 residues. CDR1 is KGHSH, CDR2 LQKENI, per germline. The CDR3 bases are TGTGCCAGCTCGGGACAGGGGGGATGGAACACTGAAGCTTTCTTT. This sequence encodes CASSGQGGWNTEAFF.

The V and J genes are TRBV28 and TRBJ1-5; D call uncertain. The V gene's germline CDR1 is MDHEN and CDR2 SYDVKM. V was pared by 1 base and J by 0 bases, with 4 bases between. This CDR3 has 14 residues. The CDR3 sequence is CASSLSVSNQPQHF. The CDR3 DNA follows: TGTGCCAGCAGTTTATCGGTTAGCAATCAGCCCCAGCATTTT.

The gene calls are TRBV24-1 and TRBJ2-5; TRBD2 agrees at 14 bases. The V gene's germline CDR1 is KGHDR and CDR2 SFDVKD. The CDR3 has 17 residues. J gave up 5 bases and V 4 bases, and 8 bases lay outside the gene matches. CDR3 in DNA: TGTGCCACCAGTGACCCTGGACTAGCGGGAGGAACGGAGACCCAGTACTTC. It translates to CATSDPGLAGGTETQYF.

The CDR3 loop is CASSLGLTTGGNGYTF. In DNA, the CDR3 is TGTGCCAGCAGCTTAGGGCTAACTACAGGTGGGAATGGCTACACCTTC. The chain is built from TRBV7-2 and TRBJ1-2, with D perhaps matching TRBD1 (5 bases). Trimming left V 1 base short and J 6 bases short, with 18 bases between. Germline V lookup: CDR1 SGHTA, CDR2 FQGNSA. CDR3 size: 16 residues.

The chain couples TRBV18 to TRBJ1-3, with 7 bases matching TRBD1. The V gene end was trimmed by 6 bases and the J gene end by 6 bases; junction bases not matched to a gene: 8. The CDR3 has 14 residues. Germline CDR1 and CDR2: KGHSH and LQKENI. The CDR3 sequence: CASSPWDRSNTIYF. The CDR3 DNA sequence: TGTGCCAGCTCTCCCTGGGACAGATCAAACACCATATATTTT.

The chain has TRBV28 and TRBJ2-2; 11 nucleotides agree with TRBD2. Trimming removed 7 bases from V and 5 bases from J; junction bases left unmatched: 15. CDR1 and CDR2 from the germline V gene are MDHEN and SYDVKM. CDR3 length: 18 amino acids. Written as DNA, the CDR3 is TGTGCCAGCACAGGGGTGTTAGCGGGAGGGCAATGGACCGGGGAGCTGTTTTTT. This gives the protein CASTGVLAGGQWTGELFF.

The rearrangement links TRBV5-1 to TRBJ2-3; 10 bases agree with TRBD2. Germline V CDR1 and CDR2: SGHRS, YFSETQ. Trimming removed 3 bases from V and 0 bases from J; junction bases left unmatched: 10. CDR3 size: 18 residues. CDR3 in DNA: TGCGCCAGCAGCTATCAAACCACTAGCGGGACTAGCACAGATACGCAGTATTTT. This codes for CASSYQTTSGTSTDTQYF.

This clone turned up a few times. The V and J genes are TRBV11-2 and TRBJ2-5, with D perhaps TRBD2 (6 bases). Germline V gene data show CDR1 as SGHAT and CDR2 as FQNNGV. CDR3 size: 15 residues. V was shortened by 1 base and J by 1 base, with 10 bases between the two germline ends. The CDR3 loop is CASSLVGGRQETQYF. CDR3 bases: TGTGCCAGCAGCTTAGTCGGGGGTCGCCAAGAGACCCAGTACTTC.